These 11 T cell receptor beta chains originate from one sample sequenced in a study of blood T cell repertoires in COVID-19. Profiled with immunoSEQ multiplex PCR; TCRdb holds only in-frame clones, not every one. The sample shows a few hundred thousand clones, around 90% of them seen only once. Sequenced: PBMCs or T cells enriched from blood (not recorded which). The receptors come from a man aged 25 to 45 who had been exposed to COVID-19.

This chain connects TRBV3-1 (or the pseudogene TRBV3-2) to TRBJ1-2, with 7 bases matching TRBD1. The V segment lost 6 bases and the J segment 4 bases; nucleotides outside the gene matches: 14. The CDR3 is made up of 16 amino acids. The V gene's germline CDR1 is LGHDT and CDR2 YNNKEL (reference sequence). Written as DNA, the CDR3 is TGTGCCAGCAGTCGCGGCAGTTCGGACAGGCTCTATGGCTACACCTTC. Translation gives CASSRGSSDRLYGYTF.

The chain couples TRBV5-6 to TRBJ2-7; 7 nucleotides align to TRBD1. CDR3 length equals 14 residues. The J segment lost 3 bases and the V segment lost 2 bases, leaving 5 bases of the junction unmatched. Germline loops: CDR1 SGHDT, CDR2 YYEEEE. The CDR3 spells CASSFDREIYEQYF. The CDR3 region has the DNA TGTGCCAGCAGCTTTGACAGGGAAATCTACGAGCAGTACTTC.

The chain has TRBV21-1 and TRBJ1-3. TRBV21-1 is a documented pseudogene. This CDR3 contains 13 residues. The CDR3 protein is CASSREAGNTIYF. In nucleotides, the CDR3 is TGTGCCAGCAGCAGGGAGGCTGGAAACACCATATATTTT.

This clone was recorded once. The genes are TRBV2 and TRBJ1-2; TRBD1 matches at 7 bases. Germline CDR1 is SNHLY and CDR2 is FYNNEI. The CDR3 runs to 15 residues. V shed 1 base and J 4 bases; nucleotides not matched to a gene: 6. The CDR3 is CASSEGQGRFYGYTF. The CDR3 DNA sequence: TGTGCCAGCAGTGAAGGACAGGGACGTTTCTATGGCTACACCTTC.

This clone was found a few times. The CDR3 nucleotides read TGTGCCAGTAATTTTGAGGGGGCTGGTGGGGAGCTGTTTTTT. Translating gives CASNFEGAGGELFF. The gene calls are TRBV19 and TRBJ2-2, with 7 bases that match TRBD1. The ends lost 7 bases at V and 8 bases at J; junction bases unmatched: 10. Germline assignment: CDR1 LNHDA and CDR2 SQIVND (reference sequence). CDR3 size: 14 residues.

The chain recombines TRBV12-1 with TRBJ2-1; the table's D call TRBD2 went unverified against the DNA. TRBV12-1 is a recognized pseudogene. The CDR3 spans 16 residues. The CDR3 DNA reads TGTGCCAGCAGCTCTGGGGGGACTAGCTGGGACAATGAGCAGTTCTTC. This gives the protein CASSSGGTSWDNEQFF.

This chain uses TRBV7-8 with TRBJ2-7; the D is unclear. This CDR3 contains 13 residues. V gave up 10 bases and J gave up 0 bases, with 13 bases separating them. The germline V gene encodes CDR1 SGHVS and CDR2 FQNEAQ. The CDR3 spells CAIRRRSSYEQYF. CDR3 sequence (DNA): TGTGCCATTAGAAGACGGAGCTCCTACGAGCAGTACTTC.

The chain is built from TRBV19 and TRBJ2-1, with D unclear. From germline, CDR1 is LNHDA and CDR2 SQIVND (reference sequence). V was cut by 6 bases and J by 8 bases, with 14 bases left in between. The CDR3 is 13 residues long. The CDR3 loop reads CASRPKEFHEQFF. Here the CDR3 DNA reads TGTGCCAGTAGACCTAAGGAGTTCCATGAGCAGTTCTTC.

The gene calls are TRBV7-2 and TRBJ1-2; 11 bases line up with TRBD1. V lost 2 bases and J lost 7; bases outside the gene matches: 3. The germline gives CDR1 SGHTA, CDR2 FQGNSA. The CDR3 has 14 residues. CDR3 DNA: TGTGCCAGCAGCTTACGGACAGGGGGCTCTGGCTACACCTTC. This encodes CASSLRTGGSGYTF. Variable domain in full (rest from reference TRBV7-2 and TRBJ1-2): GAGVSQSPSNKVTEKGKDVELRCDPISGHTALYWYRQSLGQGLEFLIYFQGNSAPDKSGLPSDRFSAERTGGSVSTLTIQRTQQEDSAVYLCASSLRTGGSGYTFGSGTRLTVV.

This CDR3 reads CASSQDRTDTQYF. Written as DNA, the CDR3 is TGTGCCAGCAGCCAAGACAGAACAGATACGCAGTATTTT. This sequence joins TRBV3-1 (or the pseudogene TRBV3-2) and TRBJ2-3; D gene unclear. V was cut by 0 bases and J by 3 bases, with 4 bases left in between. The CDR3 is made up of 13 amino acids. The germline V gene has CDR1 LGHDT and CDR2 YNNKEL (reference sequence).

This chain links TRBV5-4 with TRBJ1-6; 8 nucleotides match TRBD1. Germline lookup yields CDR1 SGHNT and CDR2 YYREEE (reference sequence). The V gene end was trimmed by 3 bases and the J gene end by 4 bases; junction bases not matched to a gene: 12. The CDR3 totals 18 residues. The CDR3 protein is CASSSGPSGGLYNSPLHF. The CDR3 nucleotides read TGTGCCAGCAGCTCCGGGCCGTCAGGGGGCCTATATAATTCACCCCTCCACTTT.